Following are 24 T cell receptor beta chains from one sample sequenced in a study of CD8+ T cells in alopecia areata. Extraction and reverse transcription of RNA yielded cDNA as the sequencing template. Sequencing used immunoSEQ multiplex PCR; TCRdb keeps in-frame clones, though not all of them. The table includes 150,000 to 200,000 clones, approximately 65% detected once. The sample consisted of CD8+ T cells sorted from blood, taken at week 0. The receptors originated from a human donor with alopecia areata.

The CDR3 loop is CASSLEPGLQGSYEQYF. The CDR3 DNA follows: TGTGCCAGCAGTTTGGAACCAGGACTCCAGGGATCCTACGAGCAGTACTTC. This rearrangement joins TRBV28 to TRBJ2-7; D possibly matches TRBD1 or TRBD2 (5 bases each). This CDR3 comprises 17 residues. V was pared by 3 bases and J by 1 base, with 19 bases between. The germline V gene has CDR1 MDHEN and CDR2 SYDVKM.

The chain recombines TRBV30 with TRBJ2-3, with TRBD2 identical over 8 bases. CDR3 length: 18 amino acids. Trimming took 0 bases from V and 2 from J; bases not matched to a gene: 13. Per germline, CDR1 GTSNPN and CDR2 SVGIG (reference sequence). CDR3 region: CAWSVGAGGPSSTDTQYF. DNA of the CDR3: TGTGCCTGGAGTGTAGGGGCGGGGGGCCCCAGTTCCACAGATACGCAGTATTTT.

This clone was seen a single time. The chain joins TRBV2 to TRBJ2-4; 8 bases are a match to TRBD1. This CDR3 has 13 amino acids. V shed 6 bases and J 6 bases; nucleotides not matched to a gene: 4. From germline, CDR1 is SNHLY and CDR2 FYNNEI. CDR3 residues: CASRGGQGNIQYF. Here the CDR3 DNA reads TGTGCCAGCAGGGGTGGACAGGGAAACATTCAGTACTTC.

The V call is TRBV5-1, the J call TRBJ2-7; perhaps TRBD1 as D (5 bases). Per the germline V gene, CDR1 is SGHRS and CDR2 is YFSETQ. The CDR3 loop spans 15 amino acids. V lost 5 bases and J lost 0, with 15 bases in between. CDR3 bases: TGCGCCAGCAGATCTCAGGGTTCAAACTCCTACGAGCAGTACTTC. This encodes CASRSQGSNSYEQYF.

This chain connects TRBV29-1 to TRBJ2-1; no firm D call. Trimming pared 6 bases from V and 7 bases from J, leaving 13 bases between. This CDR3 spans 12 amino acids. Germline V gene sequence: CDR1 SQVTM, CDR2 ANQGSEA. CDR3 amino acids: CSVSPRNNEQFF. The CDR3 nucleotides read TGCAGCGTCTCTCCCAGAAATAATGAGCAGTTCTTC.

The chain couples TRBV4-1 to TRBJ1-6; unclear D gene. V dropped 5 bases and J dropped 1 base, with 15 bases sitting between them. There are 17 residues in the CDR3. The germline V gene encodes CDR1 MGHRA and CDR2 YSYEKL. The CDR3 nucleotides read TGCGCCAGCAGCTGGATCCTCGAGGAATCCTATAATTCACCCCTCCACTTT. Amino acid sequence: CASSWILEESYNSPLHF.

This chain joins TRBV11-2 and TRBJ2-1; D uncertain. There are 13 residues in the CDR3. In germline, CDR1 is SGHAT, CDR2 FQNNGV. V lost 6 bases and J 2 bases, leaving 8 bases between the germline ends. The CDR3 DNA reads as TGTGCCAGCAGAGGCGTCCCCTACAATGAGCAGTTCTTC. It encodes CASRGVPYNEQFF.

This clone was seen a single time. A far more abundant clone sits one base away, making this likely a read error. The rearrangement links TRBV4-1 to TRBJ2-7, with D possibly TRBD2 on 6 matching bases. Trimming stripped 1 base from V and 4 bases from J, with 20 bases between. The CDR3 is made up of 17 amino acids. Germline CDR1 is MGHRA and CDR2 is YSYEKL. CDR3 in amino acids: CASSQVLVAGPGYEQYF. CDR3 nucleotide sequence: TGCGCCAGCAGCCAAGTCCTGGTCGCGGGGCCGGGGTACGAGCAGTACTTC.

The J gene is TRBJ2-5, the V gene TRBV4-1; TRBD2 aligns across 10 bases. With V trimmed by 3 bases and J by 5 bases, 6 bases remained unmatched. This CDR3 has 15 amino acids. Germline V gene data show CDR1 as MGHRA and CDR2 as YSYEKL. The CDR3 bases are TGCGCCAGCAGCCAGGGGACTAGCGAGCGGGAGACCCAGTACTTC. Amino acid sequence: CASSQGTSERETQYF.

The V gene is TRBV13, the J gene TRBJ1-5, with 7 bases identical to TRBD1. This CDR3 region has 14 residues. Trimming removed 2 bases from V and 7 bases from J; junction bases left unmatched: 5. CDR1 is PRHDT, CDR2 FYEKMQ, per germline (reference sequence). Here the CDR3 reads CASSLKGAGQPQHF. DNA of the CDR3: TGTGCCAGCAGCTTAAAGGGGGCGGGACAGCCCCAGCATTTT.

The gene calls are TRBV7-6 and TRBJ1-5, with 12 bases aligning to TRBD1. The junction had 4 bases not matched to a gene; V was cut back by 5 bases and J by 5 bases. Looked up from germline, CDR1 is SGHVS and CDR2 is FNYEAQ. This CDR3 has 15 residues. The CDR3 spells CASSPGTGGYQPQHF. The DNA for the CDR3 is TGTGCCAGCAGCCCCGGGACAGGGGGCTATCAGCCCCAGCATTTT.

The chain employs TRBV14 and TRBJ2-2, with no clear D. CDR3 length equals 14 residues. Germline V lookup: CDR1 SGHDN, CDR2 FVKESK. Between the trimmed V and J ends, which lost 2 bases and 2 bases, there was a span of 6 bases. CDR3 loop: CASSQWGNTGELFF. The CDR3 DNA sequence: TGTGCCAGCAGCCAATGGGGAAACACCGGGGAGCTGTTTTTT.

This sequence joins TRBV7-9 and TRBJ2-5, with D possibly matching TRBD1 (5 bases). Germline CDR1 SEHNR, CDR2 FQNEAQ (reference sequence). V was clipped by 7 bases and J by 5 bases, with 20 bases between them. The CDR3 covers 15 residues. The CDR3 coding sequence is TGTGCCAGCATTGGGTCGTCCCGGACAAACGAGACCCAGTACTTC. As protein: CASIGSSRTNETQYF. The full variable domain, rest sourced from reference TRBV7-9 and TRBJ2-5, is DTGVSQNPRHKITKRGQNVTFRCDPISEHNRLYWYRQTLGQGPEFLTYFQNEAQLEKSRLLSDRFSAERPKGSFSTLEIQRTEQGDSAMYLCASIGSSRTNETQYFGPGTRLLVL.

The rearrangement joins TRBV2 to TRBJ1-1; D is undetermined. The CDR3 spans 12 residues. The V end was cut by 3 bases, the J end by 8 bases, with 10 bases between. CDR1 and CDR2 (germline): SNHLY, FYNNEI. CDR3 DNA sequence: TGTGCCAGCAGTGATAGGGTGGCCGAAGCTTTCTTT. Its translation is CASSDRVAEAFF.

The chain has TRBV13 and TRBJ2-3; 13 bases match TRBD2. The ends lost 2 bases at V and 2 bases at J; junction bases unmatched: 10. CDR3 length equals 19 residues. CDR1 PRHDT and CDR2 FYEKMQ come from the germline V gene (reference sequence). The CDR3 loop reads CASSLNPTSGGPITDTQYF. The CDR3 bases are TGTGCCAGCAGCTTAAATCCGACTAGCGGGGGGCCTATCACAGATACGCAGTATTTT.

The chain has TRBV25-1 and TRBJ1-2; no firm D call. V gave up 4 bases and J gave up 5 bases, with 8 bases separating them. Germline V gives CDR1 MGHDK, CDR2 SYGVNS. The CDR3 runs 12 residues. This chain's CDR3 is CASSGHKYGYTF. CDR3 coding DNA: TGTGCCAGCAGTGGCCACAAATATGGCTACACCTTC.

This chain links TRBV4-1 with TRBJ2-2; no clear D gene. Germline V gene data show CDR1 as MGHRA and CDR2 as YSYEKL. Trimming left V 4 bases short and J 6 bases short, with 12 bases between. The CDR3 covers 14 residues. CDR3 nucleotides: TGCGCCAGCAGCCTCCATTCGGGTGCCGGGGAGCTGTTTTTT. Protein: CASSLHSGAGELFF.

J is TRBJ2-7 and V is TRBV6-6; the D gene is possibly TRBD1 (6 bases). From germline, CDR1 is MNHNY and CDR2 SVGAGI (reference sequence). Trimming removed 5 bases from V and 4 bases from J, with 21 bases in between. The CDR3 is 16 amino acids. The CDR3 nucleotides read TGTGCCAGCAGTACCGTCAGGGGCCCGACGCGATACGAGCAGTACTTC. It is translated as CASSTVRGPTRYEQYF.

This chain links TRBV27 with TRBJ2-1; the match to TRBD2 covers 11 bases. V lost 6 bases, J lost 5 bases, and 3 bases stayed unmatched. The germline CDR1 and CDR2 sequences are MNHEY and SMNVEV (reference sequence). The CDR3 is made up of 14 amino acids. CDR3 DNA sequence: TGTGCCAGCAGAACTAGCGGGGGAAACAATGAGCAGTTCTTC. Translated, it gives CASRTSGGNNEQFF.

The table lists this clone with a few counts. The chain joins TRBV5-6 to TRBJ1-6; 7 bases align to TRBD1. Germline V gene data show CDR1 as SGHDT and CDR2 as YYEEEE. J lost 6 bases, V lost 4 bases, and 7 bases had no gene match. CDR3 length: 15 amino acids. CDR3 residues: CASSLWTGLNSPLHF. The CDR3, as DNA: TGTGCCAGCAGCCTTTGGACAGGCCTTAATTCACCCCTCCACTTT.

The rearrangement links TRBV15 to TRBJ2-3, with D maybe TRBD2 (5 bases). Germline CDR1 reads LNHNV; CDR2 reads YYDKDF (reference sequence). The CDR3 length is 12 residues. The V end lost 4 bases, the J end lost 5 bases, and 7 bases lay between the germline ends. The CDR3 sequence: CATSTSRDTQYF. The DNA for the CDR3 is TGTGCCACCAGCACTAGCCGAGATACGCAGTATTTT. The full variable domain, its missing parts supplied by reference TRBV15 and TRBJ2-3, is DAMVIQNPRYQVTQFGKPVTLSCSQTLNHNVMYWYQQKSSQAPKLLFHYYDKDFNNEADTPDNFQSRRPNTSFCFLDIRSPGLGDTAMYLCATSTSRDTQYFGPGTRLTVL.

The chain combines TRBV30 with TRBJ1-5; D is unclear. This CDR3 region has 15 residues. The V gene's germline CDR1 is GTSNPN and CDR2 SVGIG (reference sequence). V shed 2 bases and J shed 2 bases, with 13 bases lying between them. In nucleotides, the CDR3 is TGTGCCTGGAGTAGGTTCGAAGATGGCAATCAGCCCCAGCATTTT. This translates into CAWSRFEDGNQPQHF.

Concerning this clone: A junction boundary mismatches the germline segment, possibly from a read error. The chain uses TRBV6-1 and TRBJ2-4, with 9 positions matching TRBD1. Germline V gene lookup returns CDR1 MNHNS and CDR2 SASEGT. The CDR3 has 11 amino acids. CDR3 DNA sequence: TGTGCCAGCAGTGGAGCGACAGGGGGAAACTTC. It translates to CASSGATGGNF.

The chain uses TRBV9 and TRBJ1-2; TRBD1 might be the D (6 bases). Germline CDR1 SGDLS, CDR2 YYNGEE. The CDR3 totals 15 residues. Trimming shortened V by 4 bases and J by 2 bases, and 15 bases separated the two germline ends. The CDR3 loop reads CASSTWTVGNYGYTF. The CDR3 DNA follows: TGTGCCAGCAGCACGTGGACAGTTGGAAACTATGGCTACACCTTC.